This T cell receptor (beta chain) was sequenced in a study of blood T cell repertoires in COVID-19. On the study more broadly: Acute and convalescent COVID-19 samples came from the United States, Italy and Spain. From T cells, B-cell-depleted T cells, or PBMCs came the material, which was cDNA or gDNA.

Authors' methods: Amplification with reference gene primers provided the estimates of nucleated cell counts. Clones were sequenced by immunoSEQ multiplex PCR, and TCRdb holds only the in-frame ones, with some missing. The DNA gave D and trimming, while V, J and clone size come from that table. The repertoire has about 190,000 clones, more than 75% of them found once; the top ten carry 4% to 5%. CDR1 MDHEN and CDR2 SYDVKM come from the germline V gene. The CDR3 runs 15 residues. J was trimmed by 6 bases and V by 4 bases; bases with no gene match: 11. The sample was peripheral blood. This rearrangement joins TRBV28 to TRBJ2-7, with TRBD2 identical over 8 bases. The receptor's source is a woman of 80 years or more with acute or convalescent COVID-19. CDR3 DNA: TGTGCCAGCAGTTCCCCTCCGGGACTAGTCGGCGAGCAGTACTTC. Its translation is CASSSPPGLVGEQYF.